These T cell receptor beta chains were read from a single sample in a study of blood T cells in healthy people across ages. From the 5' RACE reads, TCRdb called clonotypes with MiXCR, one entry per CDR3 protein. Of 660,000 or so distinct CDR3 sequences in the sample, roughly 53% were seen once. Sequencing was performed on blood. These receptor sequences come from a man between 60 and 75 years old in good health. The CDR3 runs from the conserved cysteine through the conserved F or W. The D gene is left open where the match is weak. Not every row has a clone size; where given, it reads once, few, many or a size class.

D gene	clone size	V gene	J gene	CDR3 protein	CDR3 DNA
TRBD2	once	TRBV7-7	TRBJ2-1	CASSSGLAGSYNEQFF	TGTGCCAGCAGCTCAGGACTAGCCGGCTCCTACAATGAGCAGTTCTTC
TRBD1	-	TRBV2	TRBJ2-7	CASSGVTGGSYEQYF	TGTGCCAGCAGTGGAGTAACAGGGGGCTCCTACGAGCAGTACTTC
TRBD1	-	TRBV5-6	TRBJ2-5	CASSLLRQGAYGQYF	TGTGCCAGCAGCTTACTGAGACAGGGGGCCTATGGGCAGTACTTC
TRBD2	-	TRBV5-1	TRBJ2-7	CASSLEAGDLYEQYF	TGCGCCAGCAGCTTGGAAGCGGGGGACCTCTACGAGCAGTACTTC
-	-	TRBV20-1	TRBJ2-3	CSARVRDLGYTDTQYF	TGCAGTGCTAGAGTGCGGGATTTGGGATACACAGATACGCAGTATTTT
-	few	TRBV6-2/TRBV6-3	TRBJ2-4	CASSLGTARAKNIQYF	TGTGCCAGCAGCCTTGGGACGGCTCGAGCCAAAAACATTCAGTACTTC
-	-	TRBV7-9	TRBJ1-2	CASSGPGVGGYTF	TGTGCCAGCAGCGGACCAGGGGTTGGTGGCTACACCTTC
TRBD2	-	TRBV18	TRBJ2-5	CASSPPGGGKETQYF	TGTGCCAGCTCGCCACCAGGCGGGGGGAAAGAGACCCAGTACTTC
-	few	TRBV7-8	TRBJ1-2	CASSSGRGYGYTF	TGTGCCAGCAGTTCAGGGCGAGGCTATGGCTACACCTTC
-	-	TRBV9	TRBJ2-1	CASSPRGWDRFSSYNEQFF	TGTGCCAGCAGCCCCCGGGGGTGGGATCGCTTTAGCTCCTACAATGAGCAGTTCTTC
TRBD2	-	TRBV4-2	TRBJ2-1	CASSQEFLADVDNEQFF	TGTGCCAGCAGCCAAGAGTTCCTAGCGGATGTCGACAATGAGCAGTTCTTC
-	-	TRBV12-3/TRBV12-4	TRBJ1-1	CASSSREANTEAFF	TGTGCCAGCAGTTCCCGTGAAGCGAACACTGAAGCTTTCTTT
-	-	TRBV29-1	TRBJ1-2	CSGGTPFYGYTF	TGCAGCGGCGGGACTCCTTTCTATGGCTACACCTTC
-	-	TRBV7-6	TRBJ1-5	CASSLSAPRETSNQPQHF	TGTGCCAGCAGCTTATCGGCCCCTCGGGAAACTAGCAATCAGCCCCAGCATTTT
-	-	TRBV12-3/TRBV12-4	TRBJ2-3	CASSSGWDTQYF	TGTGCCAGCAGTTCGGGGTGGGATACGCAGTATTTT
TRBD2	-	TRBV4-2	TRBJ2-3	CASSQDGTSGPLVTDTQYF	TGTGCCAGCAGCCAAGACGGGACTAGCGGGCCCCTTGTCACAGATACGCAGTATTTT
-	-	TRBV5-1	TRBJ1-2	CASSLENGYTF	TGCGCCAGCAGCTTGGAGAATGGCTACACCTTC
TRBD1	few	TRBV11-1	TRBJ2-6	CASSPVWYRGRSGANVLTF	TGTGCCAGCAGCCCGGTGTGGTACAGGGGGAGATCTGGGGCCAACGTCCTGACTTTC
-	-	TRBV21-1	TRBJ2-5	CAGRDRGQETQYF	TGTGCCGGGAGGGACAGGGGGCAAGAGACCCAGTACTTC
TRBD2	-	TRBV7-6	TRBJ2-5	CASSWTSGFGETQYF	TGTGCCAGCAGCTGGACTAGCGGGTTCGGGGAGACCCAGTACTTC
TRBD2	few	TRBV5-1	TRBJ2-3	CASSLGGTSVPDTQYF	TGCGCCAGCAGCTTGGGGGGGACTAGCGTCCCAGATACGCAGTATTTT
-	few	TRBV29-1	TRBJ1-2	CSATEDGYTF	TGCAGCGCTACTGAAGATGGCTACACCTTC
-	-	TRBV25-1	TRBJ1-2	CASSGGQSFYGYTF	TGTGCCAGCAGTGGTGGACAGAGCTTCTATGGCTACACCTTC
-	few	TRBV5-4	TRBJ1-1	CASSLGGRIAEAFF	TGTGCCAGCAGCTTAGGAGGGCGGATTGCTGAAGCTTTCTTT
TRBD2	-	TRBV11-2	TRBJ2-7	CASSLERSGGKAYEQYF	TGTGCCAGCAGCTTAGAACGGAGCGGGGGTAAGGCCTACGAGCAGTACTTC
TRBD1	few	TRBV7-9	TRBJ2-6	CASSHTGAISGANVLTF	TGTGCCAGCAGCCATACAGGGGCCATCTCTGGGGCCAACGTCCTGACTTTC
-	-	TRBV5-1	TRBJ2-3	CASSLEQLASTDTQYF	TGCGCCAGCAGCTTGGAACAGTTAGCTAGCACAGATACGCAGTATTTT
TRBD1	-	TRBV12-3/TRBV12-4	TRBJ1-2	CASSLVRGLGYTF	TGTGCCAGCAGTTTGGTCAGGGGGCTCGGCTACACCTTC
TRBD1	-	TRBV20-1	TRBJ2-5	CSASDRGRLETQYF	TGCAGTGCTAGCGACAGGGGGCGGTTAGAGACCCAGTACTTC
TRBD2	-	TRBV18	TRBJ2-7	CASSRGLAGGWEQYF	TGTGCCAGCTCCCGAGGACTAGCGGGGGGCTGGGAGCAGTACTTC
-	few	TRBV11-2	TRBJ2-4	CASSLALNIQYF	TGTGCCAGCAGCTTAGCCCTAAACATTCAGTACTTC
TRBD1	few	TRBV12-3/TRBV12-4	TRBJ2-7	CASSGTVGLSYEQYF	TGTGCCAGCAGTGGGACAGTGGGGCTCTCCTACGAGCAGTACTTC
TRBD2	-	TRBV12-3/TRBV12-4	TRBJ2-3	CASSFGSGGATDTQYF	TGTGCCAGCAGTTTTGGTAGCGGGGGGGCTACAGATACGCAGTATTTT
TRBD2	-	TRBV20-1	TRBJ2-7	CSARALGSGGPAEQYF	TGCAGTGCTAGAGCCCTAGGTAGCGGGGGTCCCGCCGAGCAGTACTTC
-	-	TRBV6-1	TRBJ1-2	CASSEAKLPSGGYGYTF	TGTGCCAGCAGTGAAGCGAAACTTCCGTCGGGGGGCTATGGCTACACCTTC
-	-	TRBV12-3/TRBV12-4	TRBJ2-7	CASSYSPGPVYEQYF	TGTGCCAGCAGTTATAGCCCGGGACCCGTCTACGAGCAGTACTTC
TRBD2	-	TRBV4-2	TRBJ2-1	CASSQERGTSREQFF	TGTGCCAGCAGCCAAGAACGAGGGACTAGTAGGGAGCAGTTCTTC
-	few	TRBV5-1	TRBJ2-7	CASSFLWGKGYEQYF	TGCGCCAGCAGCTTTTTGTGGGGGAAAGGCTACGAGCAGTACTTC
TRBD2	-	TRBV3-1	TRBJ2-1	CASSQAASGGSQFF	TGTGCCAGCAGCCAAGCGGCTAGCGGGGGGTCTCAGTTCTTC
-	few	TRBV9	TRBJ2-2	CASSPVNTGELFF	TGTGCCAGCAGTCCAGTGAACACCGGGGAGCTGTTTTTT
-	-	TRBV20-1	TRBJ2-1	CSAGFEGGYNEQFF	TGCAGTGCTGGCTTTGAGGGGGGTTACAATGAGCAGTTCTTC
-	-	TRBV5-1	TRBJ1-1	CASSQQREYTEAFF	TGCGCCAGCAGCCAGCAACGGGAATACACTGAAGCTTTCTTT